These 18 T cell receptor beta chains were all obtained from the same sample, sequenced in a study of blood T cell repertoires in COVID-19. Assay: immunoSEQ multiplex PCR; the TCRdb copy retains only in-frame clones and omits some. The sample gives approximately 100,000 clones, 71% of which show up once; approximately 0.9% is in the top ten. Sequenced input: peripheral blood. The receptors were sampled from a human donor with acute or convalescent COVID-19. The donor label of this sample is uncertain.

The chain recombines TRBV19 with TRBJ1-5, with D possibly TRBD1 on 6 matching bases. The V end lost 4 bases, the J end lost 6 bases, and 16 bases lay between the germline ends. Germline lookup yields CDR1 LNHDA and CDR2 SQIVND (reference sequence). The CDR3 has 15 residues. CDR3 DNA sequence: TGTGCCAGTAGTACCTCCTGGGGGCGCGGTCAGCCCCAGCATTTT. It is translated as CASSTSWGRGQPQHF. The full variable domain, its missing parts supplied by reference TRBV19 and TRBJ1-5, is DGGITQSPKYLFRKEGQNVTLSCEQNLNHDAMYWYRQDPGQGLRLIYYSQIVNDFQKGDIAEGYSVSREKKESFPLTVTSAQKNPTAFYLCASSTSWGRGQPQHFGDGTRLSIL.

The chain joins TRBV30 to TRBJ2-3; D is possibly TRBD2 (5 bases). V was pared by 0 bases and J by 3 bases, with 19 bases between. The CDR3 covers 17 residues. Germline CDR1 and CDR2: GTSNPN and SVGIG (reference sequence). The CDR3 DNA is TGTGCCTGGAGTGTACGTTTGGACTTCCTAGTAACAGATACGCAGTATTTT. As protein: CAWSVRLDFLVTDTQYF.

The J gene is TRBJ1-6, the V gene TRBV6-5; possibly TRBD1 for D (5 bases). Looked up from germline, CDR1 is MNHEY and CDR2 is SVGAGI. Trimming removed 6 bases from V and 3 bases from J, with 12 bases in between. This CDR3 is built from 15 residues. The CDR3 DNA is TGTGCCAGCAGGGCAGGGTTTAACTATAATTCACCCCTCCACTTT. This sequence encodes CASRAGFNYNSPLHF.

This clone was counted only a few times. The chain recombines TRBV20-1 with TRBJ2-1, with a tentative D call TRBD2 (5 bases). This CDR3 is built from 13 residues. Germline lookup yields CDR1 DFQATT and CDR2 SNEGSKA (reference sequence). Trimming shortened V by 3 bases and J by 0 bases, and 6 bases separated the two germline ends. The CDR3 loop is CSASDYSYNEQFF. CDR3 bases: TGCAGTGCTAGTGACTACTCCTACAATGAGCAGTTCTTC.

V and J are TRBV18 and TRBJ1-5; D might be TRBD1 (6 bases). V lost 3 bases and J lost 2, with 11 bases in between. The CDR3 runs 15 residues. CDR1 KGHSH and CDR2 LQKENI come from the germline V gene. This CDR3 is CASSPGGAGNQPQHF. The CDR3 coding sequence is TGTGCCAGCTCACCTGGGGGCGCCGGCAATCAGCCCCAGCATTTT. The full variable domain, its missing parts supplied by reference TRBV18 and TRBJ1-5, is NAGVMQNPRHLVRRRGQEARLRCSPMKGHSHVYWYRQLPEEGLKFMVYLQKENIIDESGMPKERFSAEFPKEGPSILRIQQVVRGDSAAYFCASSPGGAGNQPQHFGDGTRLSIL.

V usage is TRBV6-2 or TRBV6-3 and J usage is TRBJ1-1; D perhaps matches TRBD1 (6 bases). Between the trimmed V and J ends, which lost 3 bases and 11 bases, there was a span of 19 bases. CDR3 length: 14 amino acids. The germline gives CDR1 MNHEY, CDR2 SVGEGT. In nucleotides, the CDR3 is TGTGCCAGCAGTTATTACAGGGAGGGTTCGTACGCTTTCTTT. Its translation is CASSYYREGSYAFF.

The chain combines TRBV6-5 with TRBJ1-4; 8 positions match TRBD1. This CDR3 is 15 amino acids long. J lost 8 bases, V lost 2 bases, and 7 bases had no gene match. The V gene's germline CDR1 is MNHEY and CDR2 SVGAGI. For the CDR3, the DNA is TGTGCCAGCAGTTACGCCCGGACAGGGCACGAAAAACTGTTTTTT. This gives the protein CASSYARTGHEKLFF.

The V gene is TRBV7-8, the J gene TRBJ2-2; D is undetermined. Trimming took off 7 bases at V and 6 bases at J, with 12 bases between the two ends. CDR1 and CDR2 (germline): SGHVS, FQNEAQ. The CDR3 is made up of 13 amino acids. CDR3 in DNA: TGTGCCAGCAACTCTAAGCCCGCCGGGGAGCTGTTTTTT. It is translated as CASNSKPAGELFF.

The chain has TRBV9 and TRBJ2-1, with a weak D call TRBD1 (6 bases). The CDR3 contains 16 residues. Deletions cut 4 bases from V and 9 bases from J, with 23 bases between. Germline lookup yields CDR1 SGDLS and CDR2 YYNGEE. CDR3 region: CASSPEAGAIGGEQFF. The CDR3 DNA reads TGTGCCAGCAGCCCAGAGGCAGGGGCAATTGGCGGTGAGCAGTTCTTC.

The genes are TRBV5-1 and TRBJ2-2; perhaps TRBD1 as D (5 bases). Germline V gene sequence: CDR1 SGHRS, CDR2 YFSETQ. Trimming cost V 5 bases and J 3 bases, with 11 bases left between them. The CDR3 consists of 14 residues. The CDR3 bases are TGCGCCAGCAGACCTCAGGGATACACCGGGGAGCTGTTTTTT. This encodes CASRPQGYTGELFF.

The gene calls are TRBV9 and TRBJ2-3, with TRBD2 matching over 9 bases. Unmatched junction bases numbered 3, after V lost 0 bases and J lost 4 bases. Germline V gene data show CDR1 as SGDLS and CDR2 as YYNGEE. CDR3 size: 15 residues. The CDR3 DNA follows: TGTGCCAGCAGCGTAGCTGGCGGGGGGGCAGATACGCAGTATTTT. The encoded protein is CASSVAGGGADTQYF.

The V and J genes are TRBV11-2 and TRBJ2-2, with D perhaps matching TRBD2 (6 bases). In germline, CDR1 is SGHAT, CDR2 FQNNGV. V was clipped by 5 bases and J by 4 bases, with 26 bases between them. This CDR3 comprises 19 residues. CDR3 sequence (DNA): TGTGCCAGCAGCCCGCTGGGAGGTCTGGCTACAAGGTCCACCGGGGAGCTGTTTTTT. Its translation: CASSPLGGLATRSTGELFF.

A single count supports this clone. CDR3: CASSGSGGTNYEQYF. CDR3 coding DNA: TGCGCCAGCAGCGGGAGCGGGGGGACGAACTACGAGCAGTACTTC. The rearrangement joins TRBV5-1 to TRBJ2-7; 9 bases fit TRBD2. Germline V gene data show CDR1 as SGHRS and CDR2 as YFSETQ. V shed 4 bases and J 3 bases; nucleotides not matched to a gene: 8. The CDR3 has 15 residues.

The chain couples TRBV4-1 to TRBJ1-1; possibly TRBD1 for D (6 bases). This CDR3 region has 14 residues. With 2 bases removed from V and 4 bases from J, the gap between germline ends came to 11 bases. Germline CDR1 is MGHRA and CDR2 is YSYEKL. CDR3 in amino acids: CASSQPRTATEAFF. In DNA form, the CDR3 reads TGCGCCAGCAGCCAACCCAGGACAGCCACTGAAGCTTTCTTT.

This clone was observed a few times. The chain has TRBV4-2 and TRBJ1-4; D unclear. V was cut by 1 base and J by 8 bases, with 17 bases left in between. Looked up from germline, CDR1 is LGHNA and CDR2 is YNFKEQ. The length of the CDR3 is 16 residues. In DNA form, the CDR3 reads TGTGCCAGCAGCCAAGGGTCAAAGACTACGGGGGAAAAACTGTTTTTT. Its protein is CASSQGSKTTGEKLFF.

The V gene is TRBV2, the J gene TRBJ2-5, with 11 nucleotides matching TRBD2. CDR3 length: 15 residues. In germline, CDR1 is SNHLY, CDR2 FYNNEI. V gave up 4 bases and J gave up 4 bases; unmatched junction bases: 5. The CDR3 bases are TGTGCCAGCAGTGCCCTAGCGGGGGGCCTAGAGACCCAGTACTTC. Amino acids: CASSALAGGLETQYF.

The J gene is TRBJ1-2, the V gene TRBV30; tentatively, D is TRBD1 (6 bases). CDR1 GTSNPN and CDR2 SVGIG come from the germline V gene (reference sequence). This CDR3 spans 11 amino acids. With 8 bases removed from V and 1 base from J, the gap between germline ends came to 8 bases. The CDR3 reads CAQDSNYGYTF. As DNA, the CDR3 is TGTGCCCAGGACAGTAACTATGGCTACACCTTC.

The chain has TRBV6-5 and TRBJ2-3, with 7 bases lining up with TRBD2. This CDR3 region has 15 residues. Germline CDR1 and CDR2: MNHEY and SVGAGI. Trimming took 2 bases from V and 1 from J; bases not matched to a gene: 3. The CDR3 spells CASSYVAGGTDTQYF. The CDR3 DNA sequence: TGTGCCAGCAGTTACGTTGCGGGGGGCACAGATACGCAGTATTTT.